Each of the 12 T cell receptor beta chains below was sequenced from the same sample in a study of cytomegalovirus exposure and HLA in healthy donors (dated by TCRdb to 2015 to 2018). Library construction relied on the immunoSEQ multiplex PCR assay. The multiplex PCR relied on a mix of 60 forward primers for TCR Vbeta segments and 13 reverse primers for TCR Jbeta segments. TCRdb mirrors the immuneACCESS table, restricted to in-frame sequences. Some clones are absent from its copies; in checked studies, under half trace to an unresolved V gene, and the reason for the others is unknown. The table for this sample shows under 45,000 clones. The ten top clones hold just under 4% of the sample. Sequencing input: PBMCs. These receptors came from a male donor in good health and CMV-seronegative.

V usage is TRBV6-5 and J usage is TRBJ1-5, with 10 nucleotides matching TRBD1. V dropped 7 bases and J dropped 3; count of bases not matched to a gene: 6. Germline V gene data show CDR1 as MNHEY and CDR2 as SVGAGI. The CDR3 has 15 amino acids. CDR3 coding DNA: TGTGCCAGCAAAGATGACAGGGGGCCCAATCAGCCCCAGCATTTT. It codes for CASKDDRGPNQPQHF.

The CDR3 bases are TGTGCCAGTAGCACCTCGGGGGGCAACACCTACAATGAGCAGTTCTTC. It yields the protein CASSTSGGNTYNEQFF. The chain links TRBV19 to TRBJ2-1; possibly TRBD2 for D (7 bases). Trimming removed 6 bases at V and 2 bases at J, with 17 bases between. In germline, CDR1 is LNHDA, CDR2 SQIVND (reference sequence). The CDR3 is made up of 16 amino acids.

The chain uses TRBV19 and TRBJ2-1, with 10 bases that match TRBD2. The germline V gene encodes CDR1 LNHDA and CDR2 SQIVND (reference sequence). The CDR3 length is 17 residues. The junction had 17 bases not matched to a gene; V was cut back by 9 bases and J by 6 bases. The CDR3 DNA reads TGTGCCAGCCGTTATAGTTGGCTAGCGGGGGCATCCAATGAGCAGTTCTTC. This encodes CASRYSWLAGASNEQFF.

V gene TRBV5-6 combines with J gene TRBJ1-2; the D gene is possibly TRBD1 (6 bases). V lost 0 bases and J 4 bases, leaving 10 bases between the germline ends. Germline assignment: CDR1 SGHDT and CDR2 YYEEEE. The CDR3 loop spans 14 amino acids. For the CDR3, the DNA is TGTGCCAGCAGCTTGGCCGGGACACCCTATGGCTACACCTTC. It encodes CASSLAGTPYGYTF.

V is TRBV7-6 and J is TRBJ2-2; 7 bases line up with TRBD2. Germline CDR1 SGHVS, CDR2 FNYEAQ. The CDR3 covers 17 residues. V lost 5 bases, J lost 0 bases, and 9 bases stayed unmatched. The CDR3 region is CASSQREGVSNTGELFF. In DNA form, the CDR3 reads TGTGCCAGCAGCCAAAGGGAGGGAGTCTCGAACACCGGGGAGCTGTTTTTT.

The chain employs TRBV2 and TRBJ1-1; unclear D gene. V was clipped by 7 bases and J by 3 bases, with 6 bases between them. CDR1 is SNHLY and CDR2 is FYNNEI in the germline V gene. This CDR3 is 11 amino acids long. The CDR3 nucleotides are TGTGCCAGCATATTCTACACTGAAGCTTTCTTT. This codes for CASIFYTEAFF.

This chain joins TRBV10-1 and TRBJ2-4, with 8 bases lining up with TRBD2. V was pared by 2 bases and J by 7 bases, with 4 bases of the junction left unmatched. The length of the CDR3 is 14 residues. The germline gives CDR1 WNHNN, CDR2 SYGVQD (reference sequence). The CDR3, as DNA: TGCGCCAGCAGTGAGAACCTAGCGGGCAACATTCAGTACTTC. Protein: CASSENLAGNIQYF.

V usage is TRBV18 and J usage is TRBJ1-6; 11 nucleotides align to TRBD1. The germline V gene encodes CDR1 KGHSH and CDR2 LQKENI. CDR3 length: 15 amino acids. The V gene end was trimmed by 5 bases and the J gene end by 6 bases; junction bases not matched to a gene: 3. CDR3 nucleotides: TGTGCCAGCTCATCCGGACAGGGGGCTAATTCACCCCTCCACTTT. Translated: CASSSGQGANSPLHF.

The chain employs TRBV6-5 and TRBJ1-2, with 8 bases that match TRBD1. This CDR3 is built from 13 residues. Germline-derived CDR1 and CDR2 are MNHEY and SVGAGI. After removal of 4 bases from V and 12 bases from J, the junction contained 10 bases not matched to a gene. CDR3 nucleotides: TGTGCCAGCAGTTCCACAGGGGGGGAATTCAACACCTTC. It yields the protein CASSSTGGEFNTF.

The chain joins TRBV12-5 to TRBJ1-1; D might be TRBD1 (6 bases). Deletions cut 0 bases from V and 5 bases from J, with 19 bases between. CDR3 length: 17 residues. In germline, CDR1 is LGHNT, CDR2 FRNRAP. CDR3 sequence: CASGLVPMGRGSTEAFF. The DNA of the CDR3 is TGTGCTAGTGGTTTGGTACCTATGGGCAGGGGAAGTACTGAAGCTTTCTTT.

CDR3 sequence reads: CAIRGTGELFF. The CDR3 DNA sequence: TGTGCCATCAGGGGAACCGGGGAGCTGTTTTTT. V is TRBV19 and J is TRBJ2-2; a weak D match, TRBD1 (6 bases). V was shortened by 10 bases and J by 5 bases, with 8 bases between the two germline ends. CDR1 and CDR2 from the germline V gene are LNHDA and SQIVND (reference sequence). There are 11 residues in the CDR3.

The chain couples TRBV19 to TRBJ2-1; 7 bases agree with TRBD1. Germline trimming cut 3 bases from V and 9 bases from J; bases unmatched to any gene: 11. The CDR3 sequence is 15 residues long. Germline CDR1 is LNHDA and CDR2 is SQIVND (reference sequence). The chain's CDR3 is CASSIGQVPNGEQFF. CDR3 nucleotide sequence: TGTGCCAGTAGTATTGGACAGGTACCCAATGGTGAGCAGTTCTTC.